This passage covers 9 T cell receptor beta chains from one sample sequenced in a study of T cells in Graves' hyperthyroidism and ophthalmopathy. TCR beta CDR3 region amplification was performed from RNA transcripts. First-round RT-PCR targeting the TCR CDR3 was performed with the HTBI primer set. TCRdb re-called the multiplex PCR reads through MiXCR, storing one row per CDR3 protein. The sample includes around 580,000 distinct CDR3 sequences, under 60% of them seen just once. The specimen sequenced was peripheral blood or thyroid tissue (not recorded which). These receptors all come from a young woman with Graves' hyperthyroidism.

V is TRBV10-3 and J is TRBJ2-5; 7 nucleotides match TRBD1. Trimming cost V 4 bases and J 0 bases; bases outside gene matches: 8. The germline gives CDR1 ENHRY, CDR2 SYGVKD. The CDR3 is 16 amino acids. In DNA, the CDR3 is TGTGCCATCAGTGGAGGGGGCTGGGTGTACCAAGAGACCCAGTACTTC. Translating gives CAISGGGWVYQETQYF.

This clonotype turned up a few times. The V and J genes are TRBV4-1 and TRBJ2-2; 9 bases agree with TRBD1. This CDR3 region has 13 residues. J was trimmed by 4 bases and V by 8 bases; bases with no gene match: 2. Germline V lookup: CDR1 MGHRA, CDR2 YSYEKL. The CDR3 DNA reads as TGCGCCAGCCGGGACAGGGTCACCGGGGAGCTGTTTTTT. It yields the protein CASRDRVTGELFF.

This clonotype appeared many times. The CDR3 nucleotides are TGTGCCAGCCCCTCACCATCGGGGGGAATCGGCGAGCAGTACTTC. Amino acid sequence: CASPSPSGGIGEQYF. This chain joins TRBV6-4 and TRBJ2-7, with 7 positions matching TRBD2. Trimming at V came to 8 bases and at J to 6 bases, leaving 16 bases not matched to a gene. Germline V gene lookup returns CDR1 MRHNA and CDR2 SNTAGT. The CDR3 is 15 amino acids.

This clonotype was seen only a few times. The CDR3 DNA reads TGTGCCAGCAGTTGGCAGGGAAATAATTCACCCCTCCACTTT. Its protein product is CASSWQGNNSPLHF. The chain links TRBV27 to TRBJ1-6; possible D gene TRBD1, 5 bases. Germline-derived CDR1 and CDR2 are MNHEY and SMNVEV (reference sequence). CDR3 length: 14 amino acids. V was clipped by 4 bases and J by 5 bases, with 9 bases between them.

This clonotype was detected many times. CDR3 sequence (DNA): TGTGCCAGCAGCGTAGAGGAGGGGAGGTCAGATACGCAGTATTTT. This translates into CASSVEEGRSDTQYF. The chain uses TRBV9 and TRBJ2-3; D may be TRBD2 (6 bases). The V end was cut by 0 bases, the J end by 4 bases, with 12 bases between. The length of the CDR3 is 15 residues. CDR1 is SGDLS, CDR2 YYNGEE, per germline.

This clonotype was seen just once. The junction and the germline gene differ at one end; a read error may be behind it. This chain joins TRBV19 and TRBJ1-4, with 8 nucleotides matching TRBD1. From germline, CDR1 is LNHDA and CDR2 SQIVND (reference sequence). The CDR3 spans 16 residues. CDR3 sequence: CASRADRVATSEKLFF. In DNA form, the CDR3 reads TGTGCCAGTAGAGCGGACAGGGTGGCAACTAGTGAAAAACTGTTTTTT. Drawing the rest from reference TRBV19 and TRBJ1-4, the complete variable domain is DGGITQSPKYLFRKEGQNVTLSCEQNLNHDAMYWYRQDPGQGLRLIYYSQIVNDFQKGDIAEGYSVSREKKESFPLTVTSAQKNPTAFYLCASRADRVATSEKLFFGSGTQLSVL.

V gene TRBV13 combines with J gene TRBJ1-4; D is unresolved. Deletions cut 2 bases from V and 2 bases from J, with 12 bases between. This CDR3 has 16 amino acids. CDR1 and CDR2 (germline): PRHDT, FYEKMQ (reference sequence). The CDR3 DNA reads TGTGCCAGCAGCTTATACAGTTTGTCTACTAATGAAAAACTGTTTTTT. The encoded protein is CASSLYSLSTNEKLFF.

This clonotype was found many times. The chain is built from TRBV12-3 or TRBV12-4 and TRBJ1-1; TRBD1 is a possible D gene (6 bases). CDR3 length: 14 residues. The germline V and J ends were trimmed by 2 bases and 6 bases, with 13 bases remaining between them. CDR3 loop: CASSLIGGRPEAFF. CDR3 bases: TGTGCCAGCAGTTTAATAGGGGGAAGGCCTGAAGCTTTCTTT.

As for this clonotype: A much more abundant neighbour one base away suggests this may be a read error. The chain uses TRBV2 and TRBJ2-2; 14 bases map to TRBD2. The CDR3 extends over 15 amino acids. Germline lookup yields CDR1 SNHLY and CDR2 FYNNEI. CDR3 residues: CASRGLAGAIGEPFF. CDR3 coding DNA: TGTGCCAGCAGGGGACTAGCGGGAGCAATCGGGGAGCCGTTTTTT.